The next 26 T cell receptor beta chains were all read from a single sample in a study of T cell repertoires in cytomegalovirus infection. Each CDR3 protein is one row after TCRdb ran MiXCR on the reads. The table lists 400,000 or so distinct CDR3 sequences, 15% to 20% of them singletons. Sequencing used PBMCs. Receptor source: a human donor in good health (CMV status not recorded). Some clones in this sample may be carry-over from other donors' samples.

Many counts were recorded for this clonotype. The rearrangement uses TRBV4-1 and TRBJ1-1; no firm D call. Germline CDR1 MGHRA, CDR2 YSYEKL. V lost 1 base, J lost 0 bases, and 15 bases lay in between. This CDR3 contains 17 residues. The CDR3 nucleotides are TGCGCCAGCAGCCAAGGCCCGTGGCGGGGAATGAACACTGAAGCTTTCTTT. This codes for CASSQGPWRGMNTEAFF.

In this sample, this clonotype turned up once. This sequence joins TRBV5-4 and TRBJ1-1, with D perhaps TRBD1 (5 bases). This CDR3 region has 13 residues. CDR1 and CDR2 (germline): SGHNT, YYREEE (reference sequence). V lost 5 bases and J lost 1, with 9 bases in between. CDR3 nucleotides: TGTGCCAGCAGTCATACAGGGAACACTGAAGCTTTCTTT. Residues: CASSHTGNTEAFF.

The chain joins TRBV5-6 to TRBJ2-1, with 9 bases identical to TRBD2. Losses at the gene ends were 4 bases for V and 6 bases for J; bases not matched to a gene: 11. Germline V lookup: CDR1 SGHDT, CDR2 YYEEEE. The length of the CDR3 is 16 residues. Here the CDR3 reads CASSPISGSVGNEQFF. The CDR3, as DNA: TGTGCCAGCAGCCCGATTAGCGGGAGTGTGGGCAATGAGCAGTTCTTC.

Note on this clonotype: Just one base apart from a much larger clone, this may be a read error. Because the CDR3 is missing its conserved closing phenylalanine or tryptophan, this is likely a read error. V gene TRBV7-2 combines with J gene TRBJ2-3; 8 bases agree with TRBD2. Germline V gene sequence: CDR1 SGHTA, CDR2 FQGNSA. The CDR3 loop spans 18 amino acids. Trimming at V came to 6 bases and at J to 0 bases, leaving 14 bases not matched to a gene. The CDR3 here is CASRPRAGVPTSTDTQYY. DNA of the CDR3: TGTGCCAGCAGGCCTAGAGCGGGGGTTCCAACTAGCACAGATACGCAGTATTAT.

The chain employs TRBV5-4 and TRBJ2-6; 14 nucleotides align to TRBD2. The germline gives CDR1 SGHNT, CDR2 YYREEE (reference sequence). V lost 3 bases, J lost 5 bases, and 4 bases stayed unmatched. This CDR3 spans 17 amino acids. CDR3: CASSSGTSGSWANVLTF. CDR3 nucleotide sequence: TGTGCCAGCAGCTCCGGGACTAGCGGGAGCTGGGCCAACGTCCTGACTTTC.

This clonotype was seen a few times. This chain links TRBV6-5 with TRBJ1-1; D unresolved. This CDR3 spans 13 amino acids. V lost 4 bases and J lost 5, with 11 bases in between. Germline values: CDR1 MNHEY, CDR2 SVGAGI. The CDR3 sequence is CASSSTTGTEAFF. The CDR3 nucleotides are TGTGCCAGCAGTTCGACTACGGGGACTGAAGCTTTCTTT.

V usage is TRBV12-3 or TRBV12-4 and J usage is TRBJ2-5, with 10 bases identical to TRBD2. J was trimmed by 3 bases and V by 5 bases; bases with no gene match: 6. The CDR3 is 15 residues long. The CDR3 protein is CASSRASGGKETQYF. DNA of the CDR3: TGTGCCAGCAGTAGAGCTAGCGGGGGAAAAGAGACCCAGTACTTC.

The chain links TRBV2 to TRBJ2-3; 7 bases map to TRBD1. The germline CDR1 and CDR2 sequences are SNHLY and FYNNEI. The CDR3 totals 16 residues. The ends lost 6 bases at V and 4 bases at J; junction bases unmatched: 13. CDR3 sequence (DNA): TGTGCCAGCAGGAGGCTCGGGACAGAAGGGGCAGATACGCAGTATTTT. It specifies CASRRLGTEGADTQYF.

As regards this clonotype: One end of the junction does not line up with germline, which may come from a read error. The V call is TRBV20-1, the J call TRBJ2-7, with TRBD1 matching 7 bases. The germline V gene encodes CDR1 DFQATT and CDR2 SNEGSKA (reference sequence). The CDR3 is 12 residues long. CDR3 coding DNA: TGCAGTGCCAAGACAGGGACCTACGAGCAGTCCTTC. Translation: CSAKTGTYEQSF.

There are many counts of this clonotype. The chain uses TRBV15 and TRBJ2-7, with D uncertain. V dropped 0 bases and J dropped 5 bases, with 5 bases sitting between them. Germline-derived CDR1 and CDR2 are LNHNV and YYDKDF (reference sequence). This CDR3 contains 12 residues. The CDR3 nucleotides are TGTGCCACCAGCAGAGATATGGACGAGCAGTACTTC. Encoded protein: CATSRDMDEQYF.

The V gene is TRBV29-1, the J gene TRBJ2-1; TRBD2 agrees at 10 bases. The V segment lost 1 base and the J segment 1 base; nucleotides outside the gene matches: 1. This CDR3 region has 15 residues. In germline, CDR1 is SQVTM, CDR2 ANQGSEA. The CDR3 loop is CSVEGSGGSYNEQFF. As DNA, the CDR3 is TGCAGCGTTGAAGGTAGCGGGGGGTCCTACAATGAGCAGTTCTTC.

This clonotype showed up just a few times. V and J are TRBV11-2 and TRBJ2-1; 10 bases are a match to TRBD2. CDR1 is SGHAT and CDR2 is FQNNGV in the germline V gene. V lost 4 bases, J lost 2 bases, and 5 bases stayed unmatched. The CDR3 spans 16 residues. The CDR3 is CASSSVAGGTYNEQFF. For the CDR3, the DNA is TGTGCCAGCAGCTCCGTAGCGGGAGGTACCTACAATGAGCAGTTCTTC.

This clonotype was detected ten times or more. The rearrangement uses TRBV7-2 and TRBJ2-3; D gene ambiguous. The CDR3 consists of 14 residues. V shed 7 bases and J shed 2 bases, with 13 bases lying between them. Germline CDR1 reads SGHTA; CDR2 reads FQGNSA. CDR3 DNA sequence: TGTGCCAGCACCCCCAGTTGGTACACAGATACGCAGTATTTT. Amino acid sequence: CASTPSWYTDTQYF.

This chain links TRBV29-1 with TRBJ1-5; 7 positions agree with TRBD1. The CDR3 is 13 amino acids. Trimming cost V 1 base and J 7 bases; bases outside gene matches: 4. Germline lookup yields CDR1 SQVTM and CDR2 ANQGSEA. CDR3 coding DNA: TGCAGCGTTGAAGGGACAGGTGGGCAGCCCCAGCATTTT. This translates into CSVEGTGGQPQHF.

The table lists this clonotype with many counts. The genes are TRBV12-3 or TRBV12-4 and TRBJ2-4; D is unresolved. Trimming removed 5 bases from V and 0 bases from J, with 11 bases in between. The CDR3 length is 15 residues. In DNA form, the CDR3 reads TGTGCCAGCAGTCCCTCCGGTTTAGCCAAAAACATTCAGTACTTC. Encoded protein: CASSPSGLAKNIQYF.

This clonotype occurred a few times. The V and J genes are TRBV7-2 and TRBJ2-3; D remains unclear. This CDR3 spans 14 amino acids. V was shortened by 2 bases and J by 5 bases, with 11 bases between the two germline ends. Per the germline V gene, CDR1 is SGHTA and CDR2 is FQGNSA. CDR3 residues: CASSLLSLEDTQYF. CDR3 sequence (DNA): TGTGCCAGCAGCTTATTAAGCTTAGAAGATACGCAGTATTTT.

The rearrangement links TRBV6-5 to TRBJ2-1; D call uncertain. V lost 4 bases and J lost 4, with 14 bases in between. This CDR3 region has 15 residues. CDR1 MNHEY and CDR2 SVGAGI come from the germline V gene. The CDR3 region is CASSSAPMGYNEQFF. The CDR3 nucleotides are TGTGCCAGCAGTTCCGCGCCAATGGGATACAATGAGCAGTTCTTC.

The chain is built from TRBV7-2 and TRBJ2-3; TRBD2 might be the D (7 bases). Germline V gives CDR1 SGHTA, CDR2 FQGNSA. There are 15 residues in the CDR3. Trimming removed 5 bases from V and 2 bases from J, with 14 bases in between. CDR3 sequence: CASSPGGPVTDTQYF. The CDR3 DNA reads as TGTGCCAGCAGCCCCGGGGGGCCGGTCACAGATACGCAGTATTTT.

CDR3: CSVAGMGTEAFF. CDR3 bases: TGCAGCGTTGCGGGAATGGGGACTGAAGCTTTCTTT. The rearrangement links TRBV29-1 to TRBJ1-1; D not certain. This CDR3 is 12 amino acids long. Germline loops: CDR1 SQVTM, CDR2 ANQGSEA. V shed 4 bases and J shed 5 bases, with 11 bases lying between them. The full variable domain, with the rest looked up from reference TRBV29-1 and TRBJ1-1, is SAVISQKPSRDICQRGTSLTIQCQVDSQVTMMFWYRQQPGQSLTLIATANQGSEATYESGFVIDKFPISRPNLTFSTLTVSNMSPEDSSIYLCSVAGMGTEAFFGQGTRLTVV.

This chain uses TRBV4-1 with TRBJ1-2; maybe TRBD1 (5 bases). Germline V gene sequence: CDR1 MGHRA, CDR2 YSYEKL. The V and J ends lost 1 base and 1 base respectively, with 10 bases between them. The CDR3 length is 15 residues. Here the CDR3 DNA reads TGCGCCAGCAGCCAAGCGACAGCACTTAACTATGGCTACACCTTC. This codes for CASSQATALNYGYTF.

CDR3 amino acids: CATTSTSLYEQYF. As DNA, the CDR3 is TGTGCCACTACTAGTACCTCCCTCTACGAGCAGTACTTC. This sequence joins TRBV10-3 and TRBJ2-7; D might be TRBD2 (5 bases). The V end lost 10 bases, the J end lost 3 bases, and 16 bases lay between the germline ends. Germline lookup yields CDR1 ENHRY and CDR2 SYGVKD. CDR3 length equals 13 residues.

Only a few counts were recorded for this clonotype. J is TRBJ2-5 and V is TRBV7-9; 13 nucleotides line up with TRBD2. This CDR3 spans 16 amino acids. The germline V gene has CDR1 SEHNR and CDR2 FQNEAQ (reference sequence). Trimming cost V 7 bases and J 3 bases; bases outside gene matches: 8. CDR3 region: CASTLPGTSGKETQYF. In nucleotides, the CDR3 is TGTGCCAGCACCTTGCCCGGGACTAGCGGGAAAGAGACCCAGTACTTC.

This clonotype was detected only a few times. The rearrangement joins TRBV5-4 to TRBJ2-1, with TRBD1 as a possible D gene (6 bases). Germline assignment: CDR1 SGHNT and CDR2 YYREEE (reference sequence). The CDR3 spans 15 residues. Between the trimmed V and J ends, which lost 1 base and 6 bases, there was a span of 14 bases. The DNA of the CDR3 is TGTGCCAGCAGCTTGAAGAAACAGGGTGGCAATGAGCAGTTCTTC. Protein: CASSLKKQGGNEQFF.

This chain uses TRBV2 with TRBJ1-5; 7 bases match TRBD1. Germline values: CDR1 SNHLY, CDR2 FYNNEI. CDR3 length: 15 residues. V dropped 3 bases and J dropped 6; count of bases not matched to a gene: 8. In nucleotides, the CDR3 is TGTGCCAGCAGTGACTTCGGCCAGGGGGGTCAGCCCCAGCATTTT. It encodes CASSDFGQGGQPQHF. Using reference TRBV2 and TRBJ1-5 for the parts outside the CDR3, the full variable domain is EPEVTQTPSHQVTQMGQEVILRCVPISNHLYFYWYRQILGQKVEFLVSFYNNEISEKSEIFDDQFSVERPDGSNFTLKIRSTKLEDSAMYFCASSDFGQGGQPQHFGDGTRLSIL.

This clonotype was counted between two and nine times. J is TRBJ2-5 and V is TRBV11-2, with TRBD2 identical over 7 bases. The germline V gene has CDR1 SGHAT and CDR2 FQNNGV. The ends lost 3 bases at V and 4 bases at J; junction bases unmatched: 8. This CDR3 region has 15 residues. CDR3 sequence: CASSFTGGDRETQYF. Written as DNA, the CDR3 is TGTGCCAGCAGCTTCACGGGGGGAGATCGAGAGACCCAGTACTTC. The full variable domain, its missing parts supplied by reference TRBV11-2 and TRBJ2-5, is EAGVAQSPRYKIIEKRQSVAFWCNPISGHATLYWYQQILGQGPKLLIQFQNNGVVDDSQLPKDRFSAERLKGVDSTLKIQPAKLEDSAVYLCASSFTGGDRETQYFGPGTRLLVL.

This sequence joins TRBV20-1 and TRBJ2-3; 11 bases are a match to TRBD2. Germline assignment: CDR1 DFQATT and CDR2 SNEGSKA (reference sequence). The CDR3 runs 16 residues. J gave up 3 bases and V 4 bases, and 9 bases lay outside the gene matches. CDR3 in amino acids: CSAKKPGLAVTDTQYF. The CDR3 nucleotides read TGCAGTGCTAAAAAGCCGGGACTAGCGGTTACAGATACGCAGTATTTT.